This record looks at one TCR beta chain sequence and its context. Looked up from germline, CDR1 is LNHDA and CDR2 is SQIVND (reference sequence). Trimming pared 1 base from V and 6 bases from J, leaving 16 bases between. This CDR3 is 16 amino acids long. The data derive from a study of control samples from healthy donors and cancer patients. Sequencing was performed with immunoSEQ multiplex PCR; in TCRdb, only in-frame clones are kept and a portion is missing. The table shows approximately 150,000 clones, with just under 90% occurring only once. The sample comprised PBMCs. This TCR was recovered from a man aged 45 to 65 with head and neck cancer. The V gene is TRBV19, the J gene TRBJ2-1; D possibly corresponds to TRBD2 (7 bases). The CDR3 loop is CASSIAHGGGGNEQFF. CDR3 in DNA: TGTGCCAGTAGTATAGCCCATGGGGGCGGGGGCAATGAGCAGTTCTTC.